This is a list of T cell receptor beta chains from one sample in a study of cytomegalovirus exposure and HLA in healthy donors. This table comes from immunoSEQ multiplex PCR, and its TCRdb copy is limited to in-frame clones, with some not included. Counted here are fewer than 130,000 clones, approximately 80% occurring once; the ten biggest clones make up around 3%. Sequencing was done on a sample of PBMCs. These receptors were collected from a woman in her fifties or sixties in good health and CMV-seropositive. Each CDR3 is given with its conserved first and last residue. A D gene is named only where the DNA matches it firmly. A row's size may be missing; if present it is once, few, many or a size class.

j_call d_call v_call clone_size cdr3_nt cdr3_aa
TRBJ2-5 . TRBV10-3 . TGTGCCATCAGTGATTGGGGAGCATTCGAGACCCAGTACTTC CAISDWGAFETQYF
TRBJ2-5 . TRBV28 few TGTGCCAGCAGATTTGACCGGGTGGACCAAGAGACCCAGTACTTC CASRFDRVDQETQYF
TRBJ2-7 TRBD1 TRBV13 . TGTGCCAGCAGCTCGACAGGGGGAAGCTACGAGCAGTACTTC CASSSTGGSYEQYF
TRBJ1-2 . TRBV7-9 . TGTGCCAGCAGCTTAAGTGGGCCGGTCACCTTC CASSLSGPVTF
TRBJ1-2 TRBD1 TRBV2 . TGTGCCAGCAGTGAGATGGGGACAGCCGCTTCTGGTGATGGCTACACCTTC CASSEMGTAASGDGYTF
TRBJ2-6 TRBD1 TRBV18 . TGTGCCAGCTCACCCCAGGGGACAGCAACCTCTGGGGCCAACGTCCTGACTTTC CASSPQGTATSGANVLTF
TRBJ2-7 . TRBV27 few TGTGCCAGCAGTTTACAGGGATCCTACGAGCAGTACTTC CASSLQGSYEQYF
TRBJ2-1 TRBD2 TRBV5-1 few TGCGCCAGCAGCGAAGGACTAGCGGGAGGGTTCTACAATGAGCAGTTCTTC CASSEGLAGGFYNEQFF
TRBJ1-2 TRBD1 TRBV28 . TGTGCCAGCAGACTCCGGGACAGGGTGACTTCTGGCTACACCTTC CASRLRDRVTSGYTF
TRBJ2-1 . TRBV29-1 . TGCAGGGGGGCGGGGGACCCTAATTACAATGAGCAGTTCTTC CRGAGDPNYNEQFF
TRBJ2-7 . TRBV6-5 . TGTGCCAGCAGTTACGGTAGCGCATCCTACGAGCAGTACTTC CASSYGSASYEQYF
TRBJ2-5 TRBD2 TRBV5-1 . TGCGCCAGCAGCGAAAGCGGGAGTATGGAGACCCAGTACTTC CASSESGSMETQYF
TRBJ2-1 TRBD2 TRBV7-9 . TGTGCCAGCAGCTTAGGAGGGACTAGCGGGAGTCTTGAGCAGTTCTTC CASSLGGTSGSLEQFF
TRBJ2-1 TRBD2 TRBV9 once TGTGCCAGCAGCGTAAGCGGGACCTACAATGAGCAGTTCTTC CASSVSGTYNEQFF
TRBJ2-5 TRBD1 TRBV2 . TGTGCCAGCAGTTCCATTTCCTCGGGACAGGGTGAAGAGACCCAGTACTTC CASSSISSGQGEETQYF
TRBJ1-2 TRBD1 TRBV7-9 . TGTGCCAGCAGCCAACAGGGGGATGGGAGCTATGGCTACACCTTC CASSQQGDGSYGYTF
TRBJ2-7 . TRBV27 . TGTGCCAGCCGCACAGGGTCCTACGAGCAGTACTTC CASRTGSYEQYF
TRBJ2-1 TRBD1 TRBV10-3 . TGTGCCACCCACCCCGGGACAGGGGCAAATGAGCAGTTCTTC CATHPGTGANEQFF
TRBJ2-7 . TRBV5-1 . TGCGCCAGCAGCGCCGCGCCGGGACAAAACTACGAGCAGTACTTC CASSAAPGQNYEQYF
TRBJ2-7 . TRBV7-6 . TGTGCCAGCAGCCCGGGGGACCGCTCCTACGAGCAGTACTTC CASSPGDRSYEQYF
TRBJ2-7 TRBD1 TRBV7-9 . TGTGCCAGCAGCTTTGAGACAGGGGTTGACGAGCAGTACTTC CASSFETGVDEQYF
TRBJ1-4 . TRBV6-5 few TGTGCCAGCAGTCAGCGTAACCTCAATGAAAAACTGTTTTTT CASSQRNLNEKLFF
TRBJ2-2 . TRBV15 . TGTGCCACCAAAAAATCGGGGTCCGGGGAGCTGTTTTTT CATKKSGSGELFF
TRBJ1-2 . TRBV7-8 few TGTGCCAGCAGCTTAGATTTCGTTGCGACACGGAGGGGCTATGGCTACACCTTC CASSLDFVATRRGYGYTF
TRBJ1-6 . TRBV7-6 . TGTGCCAGCAGCCTGTCACGACAGGCGGGTAATTCACCCCTCCACTTT CASSLSRQAGNSPLHF
TRBJ1-2 TRBD1 TRBV5-1 few TGCGCCAGCAGCTTGACACAGGGGGTATATGGCTACACCTTC CASSLTQGVYGYTF
TRBJ1-3 . TRBV2 . TGTGCCAGCAGCTGGACAGCTTACTCTGGAAACACCATATATTTT CASSWTAYSGNTIYF
TRBJ2-1 . TRBV14 . TGTGCCAGCAGCCAAGCGTCTACCTACAATGAGCAGTTCTTC CASSQASTYNEQFF
TRBJ1-5 . TRBV4-2 few TGTGCCAGCAGCCAGTATCAGGGATTTCAGCCCCAGCATTTT CASSQYQGFQPQHF
TRBJ2-5 TRBD1 TRBV6-5 few TGTGCCAGCAGTTACAGGGGGCTGGAGACCCAGTACTTC CASSYRGLETQYF
TRBJ2-7 . TRBV29-1 . TGCAGCGTTGATAGGGGAGGCGACGAGCAGTACTTC CSVDRGGDEQYF
TRBJ1-1 . TRBV10-2 . TGCGCCAGCAGTGAGATCGGCAGGACTGAAGCTTTCTTT CASSEIGRTEAFF
TRBJ1-2 . TRBV11-2 few TGTGCCAGCAGCCCCCCGTGGACAAGCTATGGCTACACCTTC CASSPPWTSYGYTF
TRBJ2-7 TRBD2 TRBV7-9 . TGTTCCAGCAGCCCTCAACCGGGACAGGGACTAGCGGGGTCCCTCGAGCAGTACTTC CSSSPQPGQGLAGSLEQYF
TRBJ2-7 TRBD1 TRBV6-1 few TGTGCCAGCAGGAAAGACCGGGACAGGTCCTACGAGCAGTACTTC CASRKDRDRSYEQYF
TRBJ2-2 TRBD1 TRBV5-4 . TGTGCCAGCAGCCAATCCGGGACAGGTCGCGCCGGGGAGCTGTTTTTT CASSQSGTGRAGELFF
TRBJ2-7 . TRBV7-8 . TGTGCCAGCAGCGACCGGGGATTCCGGGAGCAGTACTTC CASSDRGFREQYF
TRBJ2-6 . TRBV9 few TGTGCCAGCAGCGTTAGCGTGCAAGGGGCCAACGTCCTGACTTTC CASSVSVQGANVLTF
TRBJ1-5 . TRBV23-1 . TGCGCCAGCACCCCGGCGGTGGCCAATCAGCCCCAGCATTTT CASTPAVANQPQHF
TRBJ1-1 . TRBV5-5 . TGTGCCAGCAGCACGCCGACCGCTGAGAGACAGGCGAAGAACACTGAAGCTTTCTTT CASSTPTAERQAKNTEAFF
TRBJ1-2 . TRBV29-1 . TGCAGCTCACTAGCCCAGGTCCAAGGCGGTGGCTACACCTTC CSSLAQVQGGGYTF
TRBJ1-4 TRBD1 TRBV7-2 . TGTGCCAGCACGGGACAGGGCTTGTCAGAAGAAAAACTGCTTTTT CASTGQGLSEEKLLF
TRBJ2-2 . TRBV5-1 . TGCGCCAGCAGCTCTGGAGGGGACACCGGGGAGCTGTTTTTT CASSSGGDTGELFF
TRBJ1-1 . TRBV11-3 . TGTGCCAGCAGCACAACAGGGAACACTGAAGCTTTCTTT CASSTTGNTEAFF
TRBJ1-3 TRBD1 TRBV19 few TGTGCCAGTCAGGGGGCGCTTGGAAACACCATATATTTT CASQGALGNTIYF
TRBJ2-7 TRBD1 TRBV19 . TGTGCCTCCCGGGACAGGTCCTACGAGCAGTACTTC CASRDRSYEQYF
TRBJ2-1 TRBD2 TRBV9 . TGTGCCAGCAGCGTAGTAGCGGGATTATTTAGTGAGCAGTTCTTC CASSVVAGLFSEQFF
TRBJ1-2 TRBD1 TRBV7-3 . TGTGCCAGCAGACAGACAGGGCCGACTAACTATGGCTACACCTTC CASRQTGPTNYGYTF
TRBJ1-2 TRBD1 TRBV12-5 . TGTGCTAGTGGACGGCGTACAGGGGGCGAGGATCATGGCTACACCTTC CASGRRTGGEDHGYTF